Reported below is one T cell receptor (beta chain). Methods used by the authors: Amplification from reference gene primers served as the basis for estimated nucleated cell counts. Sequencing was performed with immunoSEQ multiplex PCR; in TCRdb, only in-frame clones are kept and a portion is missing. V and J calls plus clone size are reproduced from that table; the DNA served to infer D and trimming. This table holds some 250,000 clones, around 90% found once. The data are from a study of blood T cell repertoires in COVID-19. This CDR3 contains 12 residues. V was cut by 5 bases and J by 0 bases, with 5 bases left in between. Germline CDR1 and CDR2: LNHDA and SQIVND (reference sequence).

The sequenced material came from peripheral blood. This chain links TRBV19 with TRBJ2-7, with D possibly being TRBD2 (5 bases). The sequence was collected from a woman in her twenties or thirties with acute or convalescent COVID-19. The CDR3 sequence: CASSEGSYEQYF. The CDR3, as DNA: TGTGCCAGTAGTGAGGGCTCCTACGAGCAGTACTTC.